This T cell receptor (beta chain) was profiled in a study of prognosis after radiotherapy for stage I lung cancer. Study details: Stage I non-small cell lung cancer patients were enrolled between April 2018 and early 2019. Notes on the study in general: Unique TCR clone counts were lower following stereotactic body radiation therapy (median 10,088 versus 6,861).

This clonotype occurred many times. Its antigen is unidentified. This CDR3 has 18 amino acids. Germline V lookup: CDR1 MDHEN, CDR2 SYDVKM. The trim removed 6 bases at V and 2 bases at J, leaving 15 bases unmatched. With two-round multiplex PCR, TCR beta CDR3 sequences were amplified from genomic DNA. TRBV and TRBJ genes each had their own specific primers in first-round PCR. One entry per CDR3 protein results from TCRdb running MiXCR on the multiplex PCR reads. The sample holds some 14,000 distinct CDR3 sequences, about two fifths seen once. This sample comprised PBMCs, obtained before or after stereotactic body radiation therapy (not recorded which). V usage is TRBV28 and J usage is TRBJ1-5, with 8 bases fitting TRBD1. The sequence was obtained from a donor aged 50 or older with non-small cell lung cancer. CDR3 region: CASSQGRTGRVGNQPQHF. The CDR3 DNA sequence: TGTGCCAGCAGCCAGGGGCGGACAGGGCGGGTGGGCAATCAGCCCCAGCATTTT.